This note documents a single T cell receptor (beta chain) sequence. Its antigen remains unidentified. Libraries came from the immunoSEQ multiplex PCR assay. A mixture of 60 forward primers for TCR Vbeta segments and 13 reverse primers for TCR Jbeta segments was used in the multiplex PCR. Amplification of the CDR3 region of rearranged TCR beta genes was performed with a multiplex PCR assay on genomic DNA. Amplified TCR beta libraries were sequenced as 87-base-pair reads on the Illumina HiSeq System. Regarding the original processing steps: Across the 500 to 700 repertoires, a later analysis counted 78 million or so unique TCR beta chains, about 10 million of which were shared by at least two donors. A nearest-neighbor algorithm error-corrected the raw reads and collapsed the reads into unique sequences, merging closely related sequences to remove PCR and sequencing errors. CDR3 sequences were aligned to IMGT reference sequences to assign V, D and J gene segments. For a sequence to be retained, at least a six-nucleotide match to both a V gene segment and a J gene segment was required. Rearrangements were classified as productive when the CDR3 lacked stop codons and remained in frame with V and J, and all other rearrangements were classified as non-productive. CDR3 was defined by IMGT convention, running from the second conserved V-encoded cysteine to the conserved J-encoded phenylalanine. The earlier analysis of approximately 500 of the donors excluded sequences that lacked an unambiguous match to a single V gene segment. In an earlier analysis of roughly 500 of the donors, V segments were called functional above 56.7% productive rearrangements and were called segregating when the between-donor standard deviation exceeded 5%. A statistical classification framework was built for diagnosing cytomegalovirus status from the catalog of TCR beta chain sequences. A later analysis assigned V and J genes by comparing TCR nucleotide sequences with IMGT/GENE-DB human TR gene sequences. In a later analysis, CDR3 sequences and most-parsimonious VDJ recombination scenarios were assigned using the TCRdist pipeline. A later analysis defined each TCR beta chain by its CDR3 amino acid sequence plus V-gene family, and excluded reads lacking a unique V-gene family. As a way to deal with suspected cross-contamination and a sequencing artifact, a later analysis dropped hundreds of nucleotide sequences that were highly shared and had low generation probability. A later analysis calculated a clonal expansion index for each public chain from normalized within-repertoire ranks of inferred template counts. In a later analysis, generation probabilities were computed with a VDJ recombination model fitted to out-of-frame rearrangements, and the resulting probabilities were checked against IGoR. In a later analysis, hypergeometric tests were used to score TCR-TCR, TCR-HLA and TCR-CMV co-occurrence, with a repertoire-size bias correction applied to TCR pairs. To estimate false discovery rates, a later analysis permuted the HLA or CMV assignments 20 times. In a later analysis, co-occurring TCRs were grouped using DBSCAN, and TCRdist sequence similarity was added for clustering within HLA-allele-positive subsets. Repertoires with fewer than 30,000 or more than 120,000 public chains, plus five repertoires with anomalous nucleotide sharing, were excluded from co-occurrence clustering. TCRdb's version of the immuneACCESS table is confined to in-frame rearrangements and falls short of the full clone set. An unresolved V gene accounts for under half of the shortfall where checked; the remainder is of unknown origin. Clone size and the V and J calls come from that table; the DNA yielded D and trimming. The sample table records about 120,000 clones. 1.6% of the sample lies in the top ten.

The cohort consisted of 650 to 700 healthy bone marrow donors. Cohort members were all nominally healthy when sampled, although unrecorded immune exposures were likely present. The donor tested CMV seropositive, placing the donor among the approximately 310 seropositive members of the cohort. Every donor gave a peripheral blood sample, and the peripheral blood mononuclear cells from that sample were used for TCR beta sequencing. The Qiagen DNeasy Blood Extraction Kit was used to extract genomic DNA from the blood cell samples. These data are taken from a study of cytomegalovirus exposure and HLA in healthy donors (dated by TCRdb to 2015 to 2018). For the wider study: In an earlier analysis of roughly 500 of the donors, 250 to 350 Gb of sequence data and 100 million or so unique TCR beta sequences from 180 million or so T cells were reported. An early release covering about 600 HLA-typed donors comprised about 290 gigabases of sequencing data and tens of millions of unique TCR sequences. Among the roughly 400 genotyped donors, approximately 81% belonged to the genetic ancestry cluster associated with self-reported Caucasian donors. The study aimed to test whether cataloging public T cell receptors could reveal signatures of past pathogen exposure. The study used immunosequencing to profile the T cell repertoires of 670 or so subjects and linked those repertoires to cytomegalovirus serostatus. In addition to the first cohort of around 670 subjects, a separate validation cohort of 130 or so different subjects was used. To predict cytomegalovirus infection status, the study combined high-throughput TCR immunosequencing, statistical association of individual TCRs with disease status, and machine learning. A later analysis re-examined previously published TCR beta repertoires from just over 650 donors and added high-resolution HLA genotyping to investigate patterns of TCR occurrence. Rather than using new phenotypic data, the later analysis identified candidate immune exposures from TCR beta sequences and from how often those sequences occurred across donors. An earlier analysis of approximately 630 of the donors applied high-throughput TCR beta sequencing to assess whether each TCR beta V gene segment acted as functional or pseudogenic. Donor age, sex, ethnicity and CMV serostatus were collected together with the repertoire data. A later genetic analysis took genome-wide SNP genotypes for about three fifths of the 666 donors and used that subset as a discovery cohort. Every repertoire in the discovery cohort had been generated on one and the same sequencing platform. Class I and class II HLA loci were covered by the typing at four-digit resolution. Typing coverage differed by locus: A, B, C, DRB1 and DQB1 were typed in roughly 629-630 donors, DQA1 in 500 to 550, DPA1 in some 610, and DPB1 in 400 to 480. About five DR-DQ haplotypes were handled as single units for association and clustering, since linkage in the cohort was strong. On average, about 240,000 unique TCR beta nucleotide sequences were sequenced per donor among a few hundred genotyped donors of the cohort, with roughly 20% of those sequences being non-productive. Points the paper makes about the study in general: Some IMGT-functional V segments, including TRBV6-2 and TRBV6-3, could not be distinguished by the 87-base-pair reads and were therefore excluded. Most TCR sequences were seen in very few donors, while some public TCRs were found in many individuals. Most CMV-associated TCR beta chains appeared to be HLA-restricted in a later analysis, and the HLA associations seemed to be driven largely by CMV exposure. For the cohort, immune exposure information was limited to CMV serostatus. V-gene and J-gene trimming of TCR beta chains was associated with a missense DCLRE1C variant in a later genetic analysis, and the association was replicated in an independent cohort. According to a later analysis, parvovirus B19, influenza, CMV and Epstein-Barr virus appeared linked to several top co-occurrence clusters. In vitro tests confirmed that a few of the cytomegalovirus-associated TCR beta chains recognize cytomegalovirus antigens. Because some donors lacked HLA typing at each locus, the association tests relied only on the typed subset. A later analysis found that TCR association rates varied across HLA loci, with DRB1 alleles showing the most associated TCRs and HLA-C alleles the fewest. In a later analysis, around 15,000 TCR beta sequences were associated with specific HLA alleles at a false discovery rate of 0.05. According to the authors, the approach could potentially be generalized to other disease states and immunological phenotypes. The presence/absence analyses assumed that sequencing depth was roughly uniform across donors, and that assumption may not be true. The sequencing pipeline was judged likely to have produced a cluster of highly shared sequence variants as a technical artifact. The earlier analysis of around 600 of the donors excluded roughly 17 rarely observed V segments, including chromosome 9 orphons, because counts were too low. According to a later genetic analysis, donors in an Asian-associated ancestry cluster had fewer N-insertions in productive TCRs than the approximately 690-donor mean. A further reported finding was that TCR beta sequences accurately predicted the HLA-A and HLA-B alleles for most subjects in the first cohort. Cytomegalovirus status was reported to be diagnosed by the classifier with high specificity and sensitivity in both the original and validation cohorts. Linkage disequilibrium might explain the correlated functional status among segregating V segments, but an unknown experimental factor could not be excluded. Broadly in line with IMGT annotations, most TCR beta V segments showed up in productive rearrangements about 87% or about 30% of the time in an earlier analysis of some 590 of the donors. When HLA alleles, especially DR and DQ, strongly co-occurred, attributing TCR associations to individual alleles was difficult. In this cohort, only TCR beta chains were sequenced, and detectable features were limited by the absence of alpha or paired-chain data. In a later analysis, HLA-associated TCR beta chains were found to be more clonally expanded and to have lower generation probabilities than equally common non-associated chains. The study listed approximately 150 TCR beta chains as associated with cytomegalovirus.

V loses 0 bases of germline sequence and J loses 4 bases, and the interval between the two ends is 15 bases. CDR1 and CDR2 (SGHDN, FVKESK) derive from the germline V gene. Including cysteine and phenylalanine, the CDR3 has 16 amino acids. Just CDR3 DNA is preserved here, 48 bases in frame from base 1. The clonotype was recovered from a woman aged 40 to 55 in good health and CMV-seropositive. The sequenced material came from PBMCs. The chain is assembled from TRBV14 and TRBJ1-2; a tentative D match to TRBD1 spans 5 bases. The CDR3 is CASSQDLPGSRYGYTF. The bases are TGTGCCAGCAGCCAAGATCTACCAGGGTCACGCTATGGCTACACCTTC.